One and the same sample provided the 22 T cell receptor beta chains below, sequenced in a study of immune heterogeneity within non-small cell lung tumors. For the TCR beta CDR3, multiplex PCR with 32 V and 13 J primers performed the amplification. MiXCR, run by TCRdb on the multiplex PCR reads, gives a single entry per CDR3 protein. The sample records around 4,200 distinct CDR3 sequences, around 24% being singletons. Bulk tumor genomic DNA constituted the template, at around 600 ng per sample. The authors collected several far-apart biopsies from each primary tumor during surgery. The study enrolled patients with untreated, newly diagnosed non-small cell lung cancer who underwent curative surgery. The sample taken for sequencing was lung tumor tissue. These receptors all come from a man in his fifties or sixties with non-small cell lung cancer.

Within the sample, this clonotype is medium-sized. CDR3 loop: CASSQTGRVASTDTQYF. The CDR3 DNA is TGTGCCAGCAGCCAGACGGGGCGGGTTGCTAGCACAGATACGCAGTATTTT. The V gene is TRBV4-2, the J gene TRBJ2-3; D is tentatively TRBD1 or TRBD2 (5 bases each). V was clipped by 3 bases and J by 0 bases, with 16 bases between them. The CDR3 consists of 17 residues. Germline V gives CDR1 LGHNA, CDR2 YNFKEQ.

This clonotype is medium-sized (0.01 to 0.1%) within its sample. The V and J genes are TRBV20-1 and TRBJ2-3, with 8 bases fitting TRBD1. Trimming at V came to 4 bases and at J to 0 bases, leaving 9 bases not matched to a gene. Germline V CDR1 and CDR2: DFQATT, SNEGSKA (reference sequence). The CDR3 runs to 16 residues. The CDR3 is CSANHQGASSTDTQYF. The CDR3 DNA is TGCAGTGCTAACCACCAGGGGGCCTCTAGCACAGATACGCAGTATTTT.

The chain couples TRBV5-1 to TRBJ2-1, with TRBD1 as a possible D gene (6 bases). This CDR3 is built from 15 residues. The V end was cut by 6 bases, the J end by 0 bases, with 13 bases between. In germline, CDR1 is SGHRS, CDR2 YFSETQ. The CDR3 nucleotides are TGCGCCAGCACCAAAAGGGACAACTCCTACAATGAGCAGTTCTTC. Its protein is CASTKRDNSYNEQFF.

Judged by abundance, this clonotype is medium-sized. This chain links TRBV12-3 or TRBV12-4 with TRBJ2-7; D not certain. The CDR3 loop spans 14 amino acids. V gave up 0 bases and J gave up 0 bases, with 6 bases separating them. CDR3 DNA sequence: TGTGCCAGCAGTTTAGCGACATCCTCCTACGAGCAGTACTTC. This encodes CASSLATSSYEQYF.

This clonotype has only a few counts. The chain carries TRBV25-1 and TRBJ2-5; 12 nucleotides match TRBD2. The germline V gene has CDR1 MGHDK and CDR2 SYGVNS. V gave up 6 bases and J gave up 4 bases; unmatched junction bases: 6. The CDR3 covers 15 residues. The CDR3 DNA sequence: TGTGCCAGCAGCCGACTAGCGGGAGAGGTAGAGACCCAGTACTTC. This encodes CASSRLAGEVETQYF.

Sample share makes this clonotype medium-sized. V usage is TRBV6-1 and J usage is TRBJ1-6; D gene unclear. From germline, CDR1 is MNHNS and CDR2 SASEGT. This CDR3 region has 15 residues. V lost 3 bases, J lost 7 bases, and 13 bases lay in between. The CDR3 nucleotides are TGTGCCAGCAGTGACTCTCGACAAGAGAATTCACCCCTCCACTTT. Protein sequence: CASSDSRQENSPLHF.

The chain has TRBV6-1 and TRBJ1-3; D call uncertain. This CDR3 contains 14 residues. CDR1 and CDR2 (germline): MNHNS, SASEGT. Trimming took 9 bases from V and 0 from J, leaving 12 bases between them. CDR3 nucleotide sequence: TGTGCCAGTGAAGCCAGACCCTCTGGAAACACCATATATTTT. Amino acids: CASEARPSGNTIYF.

This clonotype was detected a few times. CDR3 region: CASSQVNTEAFF. The CDR3 DNA follows: TGTGCCAGCAGCCAAGTGAACACTGAAGCTTTCTTT. The rearrangement joins TRBV14 to TRBJ1-1; D not resolved. This CDR3 has 12 residues. The V gene's germline CDR1 is SGHDN and CDR2 FVKESK. V was pared by 1 base and J by 0 bases, with 0 bases between.

This clonotype was found many times. The chain couples TRBV3-1 to TRBJ2-5; D possibly matches TRBD1 or TRBD2 (5 bases each). The CDR3 has 15 residues. Germline-derived CDR1 and CDR2 are LGHDT and YNNKEL (reference sequence). Trimming stripped 0 bases from V and 5 bases from J, with 13 bases between. CDR3 coding DNA: TGTGCCAGCAGCCAAGAATTGTATGAGGGGGAGACCCAGTACTTC. Encoded protein: CASSQELYEGETQYF.

By share, this clonotype counts as medium-sized. CDR3 protein: CASSLRTSGLTGNEQFF. CDR3 in DNA: TGTGCCAGCAGTCTTCGGACTAGCGGTCTAACGGGGAATGAGCAGTTCTTC. This sequence joins TRBV27 and TRBJ2-1; 10 bases agree with TRBD2. The CDR3 is made up of 17 amino acids. Germline V CDR1 and CDR2: MNHEY, SMNVEV (reference sequence). Trimming took 5 bases from V and 7 from J; bases not matched to a gene: 14.

This clonotype ranks as large. The V gene is TRBV12-3 or TRBV12-4, the J gene TRBJ2-7, with 11 nucleotides matching TRBD2. CDR3 size: 14 residues. With V trimmed by 7 bases and J by 3 bases, 5 bases remained unmatched. CDR3 sequence reads: CASTGTSGFYEQYF. The CDR3, as DNA: TGTGCCAGCACTGGGACTAGCGGTTTCTACGAGCAGTACTTC.

Regarding this clonotype: Given a much more abundant clone one base away, this may be a read error. The chain joins TRBV11-2 to TRBJ2-5; no reliable D call. Per the germline V gene, CDR1 is SGHAT and CDR2 is FQNNGV. The CDR3 is 15 amino acids. Between the trimmed V and J ends, which lost 9 bases and 1 base, there was a span of 18 bases. The CDR3 spells CARSPRRTIQETQYF. Here the CDR3 DNA reads TGTGCCAGAAGCCCAAGAAGAACGATCCAAGAGACCCAGTACTTC.

This clonotype is labeled as medium-sized (0.01 to 0.1%). The chain uses TRBV27 and TRBJ1-6, with a possible D match to TRBD1 (6 bases). The V and J ends lost 6 bases and 5 bases respectively, with 11 bases between them. From germline, CDR1 is MNHEY and CDR2 SMNVEV (reference sequence). The length of the CDR3 is 14 residues. CDR3 sequence: CASREQGDNSPLHF. The CDR3 coding sequence is TGTGCCAGCAGAGAACAGGGAGATAATTCACCCCTCCACTTT.

This clonotype counts as medium-sized. This chain links TRBV2 with TRBJ1-4; D is perhaps TRBD1 (5 bases). Trimming removed 7 bases from V and 4 bases from J, with 10 bases in between. The germline V gene has CDR1 SNHLY and CDR2 FYNNEI. The CDR3 runs to 13 residues. The CDR3 DNA reads TGTGCCAGCACGAGGGACCATAATGAAAAACTGTTTTTT. Translating gives CASTRDHNEKLFF.

This clonotype has at least ten counts. The rearrangement joins TRBV20-1 to TRBJ2-5; a weak D match, TRBD2 (6 bases). The V end was cut by 6 bases, the J end by 4 bases, with 18 bases between. Germline V gene sequence: CDR1 DFQATT, CDR2 SNEGSKA (reference sequence). This CDR3 has 14 amino acids. The CDR3 nucleotides are TGCAGTGCCCGAGCGGGCGCGAAGGGAGAGACCCAGTACTTC. Protein: CSARAGAKGETQYF.

At least ten counts were recorded for this clonotype. The chain has TRBV5-8 and TRBJ2-2; possible D gene TRBD2, 6 bases. This CDR3 spans 16 amino acids. Germline CDR1 and CDR2: SGHTS and YDEGEE. V lost 4 bases and J lost 7, with 20 bases in between. CDR3 sequence: CASSPYSGEINGELFF. CDR3 coding DNA: TGTGCCAGCAGCCCCTACTCGGGGGAGATCAACGGGGAGCTGTTTTTT.

Within the sample, this clonotype is medium-sized (0.01 to 0.1%). The chain combines TRBV30 with TRBJ1-1; D gene ambiguous. CDR3 length equals 14 residues. CDR1 is GTSNPN, CDR2 SVGIG, per germline (reference sequence). Trimming cost V 1 base and J 0 bases, with 9 bases left between them. CDR3 amino acids: CAWSAGFMNTEAFF. The CDR3 DNA is TGTGCCTGGAGTGCAGGCTTCATGAACACTGAAGCTTTCTTT.

This clonotype is medium-sized. This chain uses TRBV28 with TRBJ1-2; 12 bases are a match to TRBD1. The CDR3 is made up of 14 amino acids. Unmatched junction bases numbered 11, after V lost 10 bases and J lost 8 bases. CDR1 and CDR2 (germline): MDHEN, SYDVKM. The CDR3 DNA follows: TGTGCCATCCCCTTCGGGACAGGGGGCGTAGGCTACACCTTC. Amino acid sequence: CAIPFGTGGVGYTF.

By sample fraction, this clonotype is medium-sized. This rearrangement joins TRBV19 to TRBJ2-7; D ambiguous. The V and J ends lost 1 base and 1 base respectively, with 11 bases between them. The CDR3 sequence is 15 residues long. The germline V gene encodes CDR1 LNHDA and CDR2 SQIVND (reference sequence). Here the CDR3 DNA reads TGTGCCAGTAGTATAGTGGCTAGTGATTCCTACGAGCAGTACTTC. It translates to CASSIVASDSYEQYF.

This clonotype is deemed medium-sized. The chain links TRBV20-1 to TRBJ1-6; D may be TRBD1 (6 bases). The CDR3 sequence is 11 residues long. Deletions cut 2 bases from V and 14 bases from J, with 10 bases between. From germline, CDR1 is DFQATT and CDR2 SNEGSKA (reference sequence). CDR3 amino acids: CSARLWDTLHF. The CDR3 DNA follows: TGCAGTGCTAGACTGTGGGACACCCTCCACTTT.

This clonotype is judged medium-sized (0.01 to 0.1%). V and J are TRBV6-1 and TRBJ2-7; 7 nucleotides agree with TRBD1. V lost 2 bases and J lost 5; bases outside the gene matches: 9. In germline, CDR1 is MNHNS, CDR2 SASEGT. This CDR3 is built from 15 residues. Here the CDR3 DNA reads TGTGCCAGCAGTGAACAACAGGGGTCCTTCGACGAGCAGTACTTC. This sequence encodes CASSEQQGSFDEQYF.

By share of the sample, this clonotype is medium-sized. This chain joins TRBV19 and TRBJ2-1, with 9 bases fitting TRBD2. Germline CDR1 LNHDA, CDR2 SQIVND (reference sequence). The V gene end was trimmed by 7 bases and the J gene end by 6 bases; junction bases not matched to a gene: 7. The CDR3 consists of 14 residues. The CDR3: CASNRGGGGNEQFF. CDR3 DNA: TGTGCCAGTAATCGCGGGGGGGGAGGCAATGAGCAGTTCTTC. The full variable domain, its missing parts supplied by reference TRBV19 and TRBJ2-1, is DGGITQSPKYLFRKEGQNVTLSCEQNLNHDAMYWYRQDPGQGLRLIYYSQIVNDFQKGDIAEGYSVSREKKESFPLTVTSAQKNPTAFYLCASNRGGGGNEQFFGPGTRLTVL.